One TCR beta chain is described in this entry. The antigen is undetermined. The data belong to a study of high-grade serous ovarian cancer treatment subgroups. Study-level results: Different patients shared almost no repertoire; same-patient tumors shared about 0.1 to 0.79. TCR clonal relatedness correlated positively with neoantigen level.

This CDR3 has 15 residues. V was clipped by 5 bases and J by 4 bases; unmatched bases: 12. Germline CDR1 is SGHNT and CDR2 is YYREEE (reference sequence). Method: immunoSEQ multiplex PCR; TCRdb's copy keeps in-frame clones and lacks some. The sample lists about 12,000 clones, approximately 85% seen once, with approximately 2.9% in the top ten. Tumor tissue was taken before any definitive surgery or chemotherapy was given. V is TRBV5-4 and J is TRBJ2-7, with 7 bases that match TRBD1. The receptor was derived from a human donor with high-grade serous ovarian cancer. Sample: tumor tissue. CDR3 sequence (DNA): TGTGCCAGCAGAAACAAGGACAGGCCCTCGTACGAGCAGTACTTC. This gives the protein CASRNKDRPSYEQYF.